Detailed here is one T cell receptor beta chain. Amplified material comprised TCR beta CDR3 regions derived from RNA transcripts. Second-round multiplex PCR followed a first-round RT-PCR using HTBI primers. TCRdb re-called the multiplex PCR reads through MiXCR, storing one row per CDR3 protein. Among about 1.2 million distinct CDR3 sequences listed, around a third were seen once. The data originate from a study of Graves' ophthalmopathy and Graves' hyperthyroidism. Sequenced: peripheral blood or thyroid tissue (not recorded which). This TCR derives from an adult man with Graves' hyperthyroidism.

The CDR3 reads CSATLAGGRETQYF. As DNA, the CDR3 is TGCAGCGCAACCCTAGCGGGAGGACGTGAGACCCAGTACTTC. J is TRBJ2-5 and V is TRBV29-1, with TRBD2 matching 11 bases. V shed 7 bases and J 5 bases; nucleotides not matched to a gene: 9. This CDR3 is built from 14 residues. Germline lookup yields CDR1 SQVTM and CDR2 ANQGSEA.